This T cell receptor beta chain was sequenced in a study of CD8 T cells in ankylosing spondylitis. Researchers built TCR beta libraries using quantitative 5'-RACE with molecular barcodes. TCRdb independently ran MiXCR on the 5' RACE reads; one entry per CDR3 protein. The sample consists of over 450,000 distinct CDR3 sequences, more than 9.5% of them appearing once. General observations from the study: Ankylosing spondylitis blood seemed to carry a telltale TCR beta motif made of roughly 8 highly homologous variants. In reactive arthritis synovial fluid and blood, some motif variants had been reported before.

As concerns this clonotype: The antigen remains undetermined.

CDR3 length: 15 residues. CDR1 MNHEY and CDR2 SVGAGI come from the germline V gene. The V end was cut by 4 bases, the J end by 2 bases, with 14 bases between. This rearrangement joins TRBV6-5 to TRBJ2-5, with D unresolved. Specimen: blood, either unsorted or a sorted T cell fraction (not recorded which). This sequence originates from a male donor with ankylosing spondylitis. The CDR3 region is CASSSPPTTQETQYF. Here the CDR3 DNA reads TGTGCCAGCAGTTCTCCACCGACAACGCAAGAGACCCAGTACTTC.